This TCR beta chain stems from a study of blood T cells in healthy people across ages. This clonotype was seen once. Its target is not known. Germline assignment: CDR1 LNHNV and CDR2 YYDKDF (reference sequence). There are 15 residues in the CDR3. Trimming cost V 0 bases and J 4 bases, with 12 bases left between them. Using a J-beta primer mix together with a sample-barcoded 5' primer, a second PCR was run for roughly 6 to 11 cycles. Every sample returned 2.5 million or more CDR3-containing paired-end reads. TCRdb ran MiXCR on the 5' RACE reads and lists one entry per CDR3 protein. The sample has 1.2 million to 1.5 million distinct CDR3 sequences, approximately 59% seen once. Study findings and constraints: A greater number of naive CD4+ cells and higher diversity distinguished long-lived donors from aged donors.

Sequencing was done on a sample of blood. The sequence was obtained from a man aged 18 to 29 in good health. The gene calls are TRBV15 and TRBJ1-2, with D unclear. The CDR3, as DNA: TGTGCCACCAGCAGAGATGTGTCCGAAGTCTATGGCTACACCTTC. It yields the protein CATSRDVSEVYGYTF.